The clone carrying this TCR beta chain was observed a few times. This sample was taken from a study of blood T cells in healthy people across ages. CDR3 length: 17 residues. CDR1 MNHEY and CDR2 SVGEGT come from the germline V gene. Unmatched junction bases numbered 7, after V lost 1 base and J lost 0 bases. Alongside a J-beta primer mix, a sample-barcoded 5' primer served in a second PCR lasting about 7 to 12 cycles. Each CDR3 protein gets one entry after TCRdb re-called the 5' RACE reads with MiXCR. Here the sample spans some 1,000,000 distinct CDR3 sequences, roughly 24% being singletons. The same data also contributed to another study, on T cells of mothers and their children.

The specimen sequenced was blood. The source is a girl aged 2-10 years in good health. V is TRBV6-2 or TRBV6-3 and J is TRBJ1-1; 8 positions match TRBD1. The CDR3 protein is CASSYLGTGTMNTEAFF. The CDR3 DNA sequence: TGTGCCAGCAGTTACTTGGGGACAGGCACAATGAACACTGAAGCTTTCTTT.